This entry features one T cell receptor beta chain sequence. There is no known antigen for this receptor. No base qualities exist here, and no much larger clone lies one base off it. The CDR3 regions of human TCRbeta chains were subjected to immunosequencing. The source study handled its data this way. Repertoire TCRs were checked for matches against a reference library of SARS-CoV-2-specific TCRs that had been generated using the MIRA antigen-specificity platform. Breadth meant the fraction of unique TCRs that were SARS-CoV-2-associated, whereas depth meant the fraction of total T cells that were SARS-CoV-2-associated. Using the MIRA data, each spike-specific TCR was mapped to the spike region that the TCR reacts to and placed in a CD4 or CD8 class. Log10-transformed breadth and depth values were compared by one-way ANOVA with Sidak's multiple comparisons tests. The clones in this table, taken by TCRdb from immuneACCESS, are in-frame only. Not every clone is retained; where verified, under half of the shortfall comes from an unresolved V gene, and the cause of the rest is unknown. The V and J calls and clone size are taken from that table; D and trimming were inferred from the DNA. This sample holds more than 85,000 clones; about 72% were observed only once. The top ten clonotypes cover around 21% of the sample.

What the time point label conveys for this sample: baseline before first vaccination. The vaccinee samples were drawn from two UK trials, COV001 and COV002, one of which was a single-blind randomized controlled phase 2/3 trial testing AZD1222 (ChAdOx1 nCoV-19) in healthy adults. For TCRbeta chain sequencing, PBMC samples from trial participants were taken at day 0 and at day 28 after the second dose. This sample is part of a study of T cell responses to AZD1222 COVID-19 vaccine (dated by TCRdb to 2020 to 2023). For the wider study: Because spike-specific TCR depth and breadth did not differ between the two schedules, AZD1222 recipients who got a second dose at roughly 4 weeks were pooled with those who got a second dose at roughly 12 weeks. TCR sequencing covered over 230 trial participants: about 210 given two doses of AZD1222 and approximately 26 given two doses of MenACWY control vaccine. Trial participants were enrolled into age subgroups of 18-55, 56-69 and 70-plus years, which contained around 150, 28 and 57 TCR-sequenced participants, respectively.

After removal of 1 base from V and 6 bases from J, the junction retains 8 bases not matched to a gene. As encoded in the germline V gene, CDR1 is SGHTA while CDR2 is FQGNSA. The CDR3 goes from the cysteine to the phenylalanine over 16 residues. Of all the DNA, just the CDR3 is kept, 48 bases in frame from base 1. Study-wide findings and limitations: Spike-specific TCR breadth and depth rose significantly after two AZD1222 doses compared with day 0 and with MenACWY recipients. Because no day 14 peak-response samples were available, repertoires were characterized only after the peak T cell response. Most participants were white British and females outnumbered males, and the authors suggested that clonal diversity may have been underestimated. The vaccine-associated CD4 TCRs covered the entire spike protein, and the dominant responses fell in regions 160-218 and 743-854. Conclusions about previously exposed vaccinees were limited because only six AZD1222 recipients were SARS-CoV-2 seropositive at baseline. Reportedly, almost half of the unique spike-specific TCRs recognized epitopes lying outside the regions that are mutated in the B.1.351 and B.1.1.7 variants. The 56-69-year group was small, and its depth increase did not reach significance, likely because of low power.

Sequencing was performed on peripheral blood, taken on day 0 of AZD1222 vaccination. The chain joins TRBV7-2 to TRBJ2-7; 11 nucleotides in the junction match TRBD2. The sequence was obtained from an adult in good health. The CDR3 amino acid sequence is: CASSLGSLAGVTEQYF. The DNA reads TGTGCCAGCAGCTTAGGCTCACTAGCGGGAGTTACCGAGCAGTACTTC.